This T cell receptor (beta chain) derives from a study of neurological immune-mediated disorders. V was shortened by 2 bases and J by 0 bases, with 5 bases between the two germline ends. Germline V gene data show CDR1 as MNHEY and CDR2 as SMNVEV (reference sequence). There are 14 residues in the CDR3. The time point: longitudinal time-point 1 (baseline). The cDNA was produced through 5'RACE with 10-nucleotide random UMIs. MiXCR, applied by TCRdb to the 5' RACE reads, yields one record per CDR3 protein. Among tens of thousands of distinct CDR3 sequences listed, approximately 13% were seen once. Turning to this clonotype: Its target is unknown.

Findings and limits, study-wide: The greatest degree of TCR clonal expansion was observed in HTLV-1-associated myelopathy, with the lowest in multiple sclerosis, below that of healthy controls.

The chain links TRBV27 to TRBJ2-1, with unresolved D. This TCR derives from a female donor with HTLV-1-associated myelopathy (HAM/TSP). Sequencing input: PBMCs. Written as DNA, the CDR3 is TGTGCCAGCAGTTTAGTAAGCTCCTACAATGAGCAGTTCTTC. Its protein product is CASSLVSSYNEQFF.